These 12 T cell receptor beta chains share one sample of origin, sequenced in a study of memory CD4+ T cells and cytomegalovirus serostatus. The sort gate was single viable CD3+CD4+CD8-CD45RO+ cells for memory CD4+ T cells. Data came from immunoSEQ multiplex PCR; TCRdb stores just in-frame clones and leaves some out. This sample yields more than 45,000 clones, of which around 80% are seen a single time; 0.7% to 0.8% belongs to the top ten. The sample comprised memory CD4+ T cells from blood. The source is an adult in good health and CMV-seronegative.

This clone was detected a few times. This rearrangement joins TRBV18 to TRBJ1-1, with D maybe TRBD1 (5 bases). Trimming took 6 bases from V and 5 from J, leaving 16 bases between them. The length of the CDR3 is 14 residues. Germline CDR1 and CDR2: KGHSH and LQKENI. CDR3 sequence (DNA): TGTGCCAGCTCTTCGGAACAGGTGGGAACTGAAGCTTTCTTT. Translation: CASSSEQVGTEAFF. Full variable domain (rest looked up from reference TRBV18 and TRBJ1-1): NAGVMQNPRHLVRRRGQEARLRCSPMKGHSHVYWYRQLPEEGLKFMVYLQKENIIDESGMPKERFSAEFPKEGPSILRIQQVVRGDSAAYFCASSSEQVGTEAFFGQGTRLTVV.

The chain is built from TRBV19 and TRBJ2-7, with D possibly called TRBD1 or TRBD2 (5 bases each). V dropped 0 bases and J dropped 3 bases, with 12 bases sitting between them. The V gene's germline CDR1 is LNHDA and CDR2 SQIVND (reference sequence). CDR3 length equals 15 residues. The CDR3 coding sequence is TGTGCCAGTAGTATAGAGGCAGGGACCCTCTACGAGCAGTACTTC. Translated, it gives CASSIEAGTLYEQYF.

The genes are TRBV6-5 and TRBJ1-4, with 9 bases matching TRBD1. The CDR3 is made up of 15 amino acids. V lost 2 bases and J lost 5; bases outside the gene matches: 3. CDR1 and CDR2 from the germline V gene are MNHEY and SVGAGI. The DNA of the CDR3 is TGTGCCAGCAGTTACACGGACAGGGGAAATGAAAAACTGTTTTTT. This encodes CASSYTDRGNEKLFF.

This chain links TRBV29-1 with TRBJ1-1; no reliable D call. Between the trimmed V and J ends, which lost 7 bases and 1 base, there was a span of 10 bases. The length of the CDR3 is 12 residues. The germline gives CDR1 SQVTM, CDR2 ANQGSEA. CDR3: CSAGSWNTEAFF. DNA of the CDR3: TGCAGCGCCGGGAGTTGGAACACTGAAGCTTTCTTT.

The chain carries TRBV19 and TRBJ1-4; tentative D call: TRBD1 (6 bases). This CDR3 has 14 residues. V was clipped by 8 bases and J by 8 bases, with 18 bases between them. CDR1 is LNHDA and CDR2 is SQIVND in the germline V gene (reference sequence). The CDR3 DNA reads as TGTGCCAGTTCCCAACAGGGCGCCCCAGAAAAACTGTTTTTT. It encodes CASSQQGAPEKLFF.

This chain joins TRBV5-1 and TRBJ2-1; TRBD2 aligns across 9 bases. Trimming at V came to 5 bases and at J to 4 bases, leaving 7 bases not matched to a gene. Germline CDR1 is SGHRS and CDR2 is YFSETQ. The CDR3 runs to 15 residues. CDR3 residues: CASRPFAGGYNEQFF. In DNA, the CDR3 is TGCGCCAGCAGACCTTTTGCGGGAGGGTACAATGAGCAGTTCTTC.

The chain couples TRBV28 to TRBJ2-3; no firm D call. The CDR3 contains 14 residues. The germline V gene has CDR1 MDHEN and CDR2 SYDVKM. V lost 1 base to trimming and J lost 4 bases, with 9 bases between them. CDR3 nucleotides: TGTGCCAGCAGTTTATCGGGTTCCCCAGATACGCAGTATTTT. It codes for CASSLSGSPDTQYF. Full variable domain (rest looked up from reference TRBV28 and TRBJ2-3): DVKVTQSSRYLVKRTGEKVFLECVQDMDHENMFWYRQDPGLGLRLIYFSYDVKMKEKGDIPEGYSVSREKKERFSLILESASTNQTSMYLCASSLSGSPDTQYFGPGTRLTVL.

The chain joins TRBV2 to TRBJ1-5; possibly TRBD1 for D (5 bases). V lost 6 bases, J lost 4 bases, and 19 bases lay in between. This CDR3 comprises 16 residues. Germline V gene data show CDR1 as SNHLY and CDR2 as FYNNEI. CDR3 region: CASRAGTRDGNQPQHF. CDR3 DNA sequence: TGTGCCAGCAGGGCCGGCACCCGGGACGGGAATCAGCCCCAGCATTTT. Full variable domain (remainder filled in from reference TRBV2 and TRBJ1-5): EPEVTQTPSHQVTQMGQEVILRCVPISNHLYFYWYRQILGQKVEFLVSFYNNEISEKSEIFDDQFSVERPDGSNFTLKIRSTKLEDSAMYFCASRAGTRDGNQPQHFGDGTRLSIL.

The chain is built from TRBV7-9 and TRBJ1-6; D ambiguous. The ends were cut back, 6 bases at V and 9 bases at J, with 9 bases in the middle. The CDR3 length is 12 residues. Germline assignment: CDR1 SEHNR and CDR2 FQNEAQ (reference sequence). The CDR3 loop reads CASSSVSSPLHF. The CDR3 DNA reads TGTGCCAGCAGTTCGGTCAGTTCACCCCTCCACTTT.

The J gene is TRBJ2-3, the V gene TRBV5-1; D might be TRBD1 (5 bases). V gave up 2 bases and J gave up 3 bases, with 13 bases separating them. CDR1 is SGHRS, CDR2 YFSETQ, per germline. The CDR3 runs to 15 residues. CDR3 bases: TGCGCCAGCAGCTTAGGCCAGGGTGGAACAGATACGCAGTATTTT. Residues: CASSLGQGGTDTQYF.

CDR3 DNA sequence: TGTGCCAGCAGTCCGACCCGACAGGAAAACATTCAGTACTTC. It translates to CASSPTRQENIQYF. The chain is built from TRBV6-6 and TRBJ2-4; tentative D call: TRBD1 (6 bases). Trimming removed 5 bases at V and 5 bases at J, with 13 bases between. The CDR3 totals 14 residues. The V gene's germline CDR1 is MNHNY and CDR2 SVGAGI (reference sequence).

This chain joins TRBV5-1 and TRBJ2-5; 14 positions agree with TRBD2. V gave up 2 bases and J gave up 2 bases; unmatched junction bases: 2. The CDR3 covers 16 residues. CDR1 and CDR2 (germline): SGHRS, YFSETQ. CDR3 residues: CASSFGTSGSQETQYF. CDR3 DNA sequence: TGCGCCAGCAGCTTCGGGACTAGCGGGAGTCAAGAGACCCAGTACTTC.